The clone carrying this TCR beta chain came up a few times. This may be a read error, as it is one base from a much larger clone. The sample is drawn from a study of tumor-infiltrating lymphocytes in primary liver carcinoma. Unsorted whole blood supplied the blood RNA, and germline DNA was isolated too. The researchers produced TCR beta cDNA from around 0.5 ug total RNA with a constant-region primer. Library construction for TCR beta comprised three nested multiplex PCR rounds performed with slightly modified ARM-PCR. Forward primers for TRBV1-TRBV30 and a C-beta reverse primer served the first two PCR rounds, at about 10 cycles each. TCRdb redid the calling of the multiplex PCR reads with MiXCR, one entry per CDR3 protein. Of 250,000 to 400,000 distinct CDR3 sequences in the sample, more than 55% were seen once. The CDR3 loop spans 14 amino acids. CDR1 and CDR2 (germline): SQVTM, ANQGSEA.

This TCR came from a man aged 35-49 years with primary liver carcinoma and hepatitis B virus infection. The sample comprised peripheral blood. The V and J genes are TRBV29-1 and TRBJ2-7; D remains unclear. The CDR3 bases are TGCAGCGTTCTTAGGACGGGCAGCTCCTACGAGCGGTACTTC. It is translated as CSVLRTGSSYERYF.